These T cell receptor beta chains were read from a single sample in a study of shared clonotypes between healthy human individuals. Assay used: immunoSEQ multiplex PCR; TCRdb lists only in-frame clones, some missing. Of roughly 2 million clones in the sample, roughly 95% were seen once. Sequencing was performed on naive CD4+ T cells sorted from blood. The receptors derive from a man younger than 35 in good health. Both conserved end residues are part of each CDR3. A D gene is named only where the DNA matches it firmly. Where a row states a size, it is once, few, many or the class of an expanded clone; other rows omit it.

D gene: NA; clone size: NA; J gene: TRBJ2-3; V gene: TRBV2; CDR3 protein: CASPPATTRTDTQYF; CDR3 DNA: TGTGCCAGCCCCCCAGCAACGACCCGCACAGATACGCAGTATTTT
D gene: NA; clone size: once; J gene: TRBJ1-2; V gene: TRBV7-2; CDR3 protein: CASSLTEYGYTF; CDR3 DNA: TGTGCCAGCAGCTTAACTGAGTATGGCTACACCTTC
D gene: NA; clone size: NA; J gene: TRBJ2-2; V gene: TRBV30; CDR3 protein: CAWGYTGELFF; CDR3 DNA: TGTGCCTGGGGGTACACCGGGGAGCTGTTTTTT
D gene: TRBD1; clone size: NA; J gene: TRBJ2-7; V gene: TRBV5-1; CDR3 protein: CASSLRGQETYEQYF; CDR3 DNA: TGCGCCAGCAGCTTGCGGGGACAGGAGACCTACGAGCAGTACTTC
D gene: NA; clone size: NA; J gene: TRBJ2-1; V gene: TRBV29-1; CDR3 protein: CSVVLAETPNEQFF; CDR3 DNA: TGCAGCGTTGTTTTGGCGGAGACTCCCAATGAGCAGTTCTTC
D gene: NA; clone size: NA; J gene: TRBJ1-2; V gene: TRBV18; CDR3 protein: CASSPPSRNGYTF; CDR3 DNA: TGTGCCAGCTCACCACCGTCCAGGAATGGCTACACCTTC
D gene: NA; clone size: NA; J gene: TRBJ2-2; V gene: TRBV6-6; CDR3 protein: CASTSGATGELFF; CDR3 DNA: TGTGCCAGCACCTCAGGGGCCACCGGGGAGCTGTTTTTT
D gene: NA; clone size: NA; J gene: TRBJ1-1; V gene: TRBV5-1; CDR3 protein: CASTRGAVNTEAFF; CDR3 DNA: TGCGCCAGCACCCGGGGGGCCGTGAACACTGAAGCTTTCTTT
D gene: NA; clone size: NA; J gene: TRBJ1-5; V gene: TRBV30; CDR3 protein: CAWSAGRVGQPQHF; CDR3 DNA: TGTGCCTGGAGCGCCGGGAGGGTTGGTCAGCCCCAGCATTTT
D gene: NA; clone size: NA; J gene: TRBJ1-2; V gene: TRBV30; CDR3 protein: CAWSAENSYGYTF; CDR3 DNA: TGTGCCTGGAGCGCCGAGAACAGCTATGGCTACACCTTC
D gene: TRBD1; clone size: NA; J gene: TRBJ2-2; V gene: TRBV7-9; CDR3 protein: CASSAGTGFTGELFF; CDR3 DNA: TGTGCCAGCAGCGCCGGGACAGGCTTCACCGGGGAGCTGTTTTTT
D gene: NA; clone size: once; J gene: TRBJ2-7; V gene: TRBV27; CDR3 protein: CASSWQRVGEQYF; CDR3 DNA: TGTGCCAGCAGTTGGCAAAGGGTAGGCGAGCAGTACTTC
D gene: NA; clone size: NA; J gene: TRBJ2-5; V gene: TRBV5-1; CDR3 protein: CASSLDVGAETQYF; CDR3 DNA: TGCGCCAGCAGCTTGGATGTGGGGGCAGAGACCCAGTACTTC
D gene: NA; clone size: NA; J gene: TRBJ2-2; V gene: TRBV6-6; CDR3 protein: CASSREGGTGELFF; CDR3 DNA: TGTGCCAGCAGTAGGGAAGGGGGAACCGGGGAGCTGTTTTTT
D gene: TRBD2; clone size: NA; J gene: TRBJ2-7; V gene: TRBV10-3; CDR3 protein: CAISTSGRFGYEQYF; CDR3 DNA: TGTGCCATCAGCACTAGCGGGAGGTTCGGCTACGAGCAGTACTTC
D gene: TRBD1; clone size: NA; J gene: TRBJ2-1; V gene: TRBV2; CDR3 protein: CASRGDRGLYNEQFF; CDR3 DNA: TGTGCCAGCAGGGGGGACAGGGGTCTGTACAATGAGCAGTTCTTC
D gene: NA; clone size: NA; J gene: TRBJ2-2; V gene: TRBV29-1; CDR3 protein: CSVGRGTGELFF; CDR3 DNA: TGCAGCGTTGGCAGGGGAACCGGGGAGCTGTTTTTT
D gene: TRBD2; clone size: NA; J gene: TRBJ2-1; V gene: TRBV4-2; CDR3 protein: CASSQVGAGGGLNEQFF; CDR3 DNA: TGTGCCAGCAGCCAAGTTGGGGCGGGGGGAGGTTTGAATGAGCAGTTCTTC
D gene: NA; clone size: once; J gene: TRBJ2-6; V gene: TRBV5-1; CDR3 protein: CASREGRGYLSGANVLTF; CDR3 DNA: TGCGCCAGCAGGGAGGGACGTGGGTATCTCTCTGGGGCCAACGTCCTGACTTTC
D gene: NA; clone size: NA; J gene: TRBJ1-2; V gene: TRBV30; CDR3 protein: CAWSTSSDGRDGYTF; CDR3 DNA: TGTGCCTGGAGTACTTCCTCGGACGGGAGGGATGGCTACACCTTC
D gene: NA; clone size: NA; J gene: TRBJ1-2; V gene: TRBV19; CDR3 protein: CASSIDAGGGYTF; CDR3 DNA: TGTGCCAGTAGTATAGATGCAGGTGGCGGCTACACCTTC
D gene: TRBD1; clone size: once; J gene: TRBJ1-1; V gene: TRBV25-1; CDR3 protein: CASRQMTGGHTEAFF; CDR3 DNA: TGTGCCAGCAGACAAATGACAGGGGGGCACACTGAAGCTTTCTTT
D gene: NA; clone size: NA; J gene: TRBJ1-1; V gene: TRBV6-1; CDR3 protein: CASSTGNTEAFF; CDR3 DNA: TGTGCCAGCAGTACAGGGAACACTGAAGCTTTCTTT
D gene: NA; clone size: NA; J gene: TRBJ1-1; V gene: TRBV2; CDR3 protein: CASSGVRGNTEAFF; CDR3 DNA: TGTGCCAGCAGTGGTGTCAGGGGCAACACTGAAGCTTTCTTT
D gene: NA; clone size: NA; J gene: TRBJ1-4; V gene: TRBV6-6; CDR3 protein: CASTSQYNEKLFF; CDR3 DNA: TGTGCCAGCACTTCACAGTATAATGAAAAACTGTTTTTT
D gene: TRBD1; clone size: NA; J gene: TRBJ1-4; V gene: TRBV7-9; CDR3 protein: CASSVQGTSNEKLFF; CDR3 DNA: TGTGCCAGCAGCGTACAGGGGACATCTAATGAAAAACTGTTTTTT
D gene: NA; clone size: NA; J gene: TRBJ2-7; V gene: TRBV11-2; CDR3 protein: CASSSSYEQYF; CDR3 DNA: TGTGCCAGCAGCTCATCGTACGAGCAGTACTTC